These T cell receptor beta chains were read from a single sample in a study of blood T cells in healthy people across ages. TCRdb re-analysed the 5' RACE reads in MiXCR, keeping a single row per CDR3 protein. The sample yields roughly 1.5 million distinct CDR3 sequences, about 42% seen once. What was sequenced was blood. The receptors were gathered from a woman aged 18-29 years in good health. The CDR3 runs from the conserved cysteine through the conserved F or W. Each record gives: D gene, V gene, J gene, clone size, CDR3 DNA, CDR3 protein. A D gene is named only where the DNA matches it firmly. For some rows the clone size is stated as once, few or many, or as a class when expanded; others skip it.

D gene: TRBD2; V gene: TRBV7-3; J gene: TRBJ2-3; clone size: few; CDR3 DNA: TGTGTCAGCAGCTTAGGGCTAGCGGGGCCCACAGATACGCAGTATTTT; CDR3 protein: CVSSLGLAGPTDTQYF
D gene: TRBD1; V gene: TRBV28; J gene: TRBJ1-1; clone size: few; CDR3 DNA: TGTGCCAGCAGTCCCCAGGGGGACGGAAAAGCTTTCTTT; CDR3 protein: CASSPQGDGKAFF
D gene: -; V gene: TRBV3-1; J gene: TRBJ1-4; clone size: -; CDR3 DNA: TGTGCCAGCAGCCGACCGGGACACTCTAATGAAAAACTGTTTTTT; CDR3 protein: CASSRPGHSNEKLFF
D gene: -; V gene: TRBV7-2; J gene: TRBJ2-7; clone size: few; CDR3 DNA: TGTGCCAGCAGTTTAACCAGGGACTCATCCTACGAGCAGTACTTC; CDR3 protein: CASSLTRDSSYEQYF
D gene: -; V gene: TRBV4-3; J gene: TRBJ1-3; clone size: -; CDR3 DNA: TGCGCCAGCAGTGAGAGAGCTGGAAACACCATATATTTT; CDR3 protein: CASSERAGNTIYF
D gene: -; V gene: TRBV2; J gene: TRBJ2-3; clone size: once; CDR3 DNA: TGTGCCAGCAGCCTACTACCCACAGATGCGCAGTATTTT; CDR3 protein: CASSLLPTDAQYF
D gene: -; V gene: TRBV27; J gene: TRBJ2-3; clone size: -; CDR3 DNA: TGTGCCCGCAGTCGGGAGTCCCTCCCCACAGATACGCAGTATTTT; CDR3 protein: CARSRESLPTDTQYF
D gene: -; V gene: TRBV12-3/TRBV12-4; J gene: TRBJ1-5; clone size: many; CDR3 DNA: TGTGCCAGCAGTTTACTTAATCAGCCCCAGCATTTT; CDR3 protein: CASSLLNQPQHF
D gene: -; V gene: TRBV10-3; J gene: TRBJ2-1; clone size: -; CDR3 DNA: TGTGCCCAGATGGGTGAGCAGTTCTTC; CDR3 protein: CAQMGEQFF
D gene: -; V gene: TRBV7-9; J gene: TRBJ2-7; clone size: -; CDR3 DNA: TGTGCCAGCAGCCTCAGAGGACAGATTAGCTCCTACGAGCAGTACTTC; CDR3 protein: CASSLRGQISSYEQYF
D gene: TRBD2; V gene: TRBV5-1; J gene: TRBJ2-7; clone size: -; CDR3 DNA: TGCGCCAGCAGCGCGGGAGGTGGCTACAATGAGCAGTACTTC; CDR3 protein: CASSAGGGYNEQYF
D gene: -; V gene: TRBV6-1; J gene: TRBJ1-1; clone size: -; CDR3 DNA: TGTGCCAGCAGTGTCCGACTATGGGGGGCTGAAGCTTTCTTT; CDR3 protein: CASSVRLWGAEAFF
D gene: -; V gene: TRBV7-9; J gene: TRBJ2-7; clone size: -; CDR3 DNA: TGTGCCAGAAGCCCGAACTACGAGCAGTACTTC; CDR3 protein: CARSPNYEQYF
D gene: -; V gene: TRBV21-1; J gene: TRBJ2-5; clone size: -; CDR3 DNA: TGTGCCAGCAGCAAAGCGGACGGCTACCAAGAGACCCAGTACTTC; CDR3 protein: CASSKADGYQETQYF
D gene: TRBD2; V gene: TRBV12-3/TRBV12-4; J gene: TRBJ2-2; clone size: -; CDR3 DNA: TGTGCCAGCAGTGGGGGTAGCGGGAGGCCAGCCACCGGGGAGCTGTTTTTT; CDR3 protein: CASSGGSGRPATGELFF
D gene: TRBD2; V gene: TRBV29-1; J gene: TRBJ2-2; clone size: -; CDR3 DNA: TGCAGCGTACCCCTAGCGGGGGCGAACACCGGGGAGCTGTTTTTT; CDR3 protein: CSVPLAGANTGELFF
D gene: -; V gene: TRBV2; J gene: TRBJ1-2; clone size: -; CDR3 DNA: TGTGCCAGCAGAGCCAGGGGACCAAACTATGGCTACACCTTC; CDR3 protein: CASRARGPNYGYTF
D gene: -; V gene: TRBV20-1; J gene: TRBJ2-1; clone size: -; CDR3 DNA: TGCAGTGCTAGAGTTGTGGGGCGGTCCTACAATGAGCAGTTCTTC; CDR3 protein: CSARVVGRSYNEQFF
D gene: -; V gene: TRBV5-5; J gene: TRBJ1-2; clone size: -; CDR3 DNA: TGTGCCAGCAGCCTGGGGGGACCTGCCTATGGCTACACCTTC; CDR3 protein: CASSLGGPAYGYTF
D gene: TRBD1; V gene: TRBV5-1; J gene: TRBJ1-2; clone size: -; CDR3 DNA: TGCGCCAGCAGTTCCCAGGGACAGGAAAATGGCTACACCTTC; CDR3 protein: CASSSQGQENGYTF
D gene: -; V gene: TRBV29-1; J gene: TRBJ1-2; clone size: few; CDR3 DNA: TGCAGCGTGGGGGGGGGCGCCCTTCACTATGGCTACACCTTC; CDR3 protein: CSVGGGALHYGYTF
D gene: -; V gene: TRBV20-1; J gene: TRBJ1-2; clone size: -; CDR3 DNA: TGCAGTGCTAACAGGGAGAACTATGGCTACACCTTC; CDR3 protein: CSANRENYGYTF
D gene: -; V gene: TRBV30; J gene: TRBJ2-3; clone size: -; CDR3 DNA: TGTGCCTGGAGTAGGGGGGGCACAGATACGCAGTATTTT; CDR3 protein: CAWSRGGTDTQYF
D gene: -; V gene: TRBV24-1; J gene: TRBJ2-7; clone size: -; CDR3 DNA: TGTGCCACCAGTGATTTCCAGGGGGGGCCCTACAATGAGCTGTACTTC; CDR3 protein: CATSDFQGGPYNELYF
D gene: TRBD2; V gene: TRBV7-9; J gene: TRBJ2-1; clone size: -; CDR3 DNA: TGTTCCAGCAGCCCCGGACTAGCGGTCTATCGCAATGAGCAGTTCTTC; CDR3 protein: CSSSPGLAVYRNEQFF
D gene: -; V gene: TRBV7-9; J gene: TRBJ1-6; clone size: -; CDR3 DNA: TGTGCCAGCAGCTTAGATGTGGTCGCGTCACCCCTCCACTTT; CDR3 protein: CASSLDVVASPLHF
D gene: -; V gene: TRBV20-1; J gene: TRBJ2-3; clone size: -; CDR3 DNA: TGCAGTGCAACCGCCATAATCGATACGCAGTATTTT; CDR3 protein: CSATAIIDTQYF
D gene: -; V gene: TRBV5-1; J gene: TRBJ2-7; clone size: -; CDR3 DNA: TGCGCCAACAGCTCATCACAGGGGAGGTACGAGCAGTACTTC; CDR3 protein: CANSSSQGRYEQYF
D gene: TRBD2; V gene: TRBV27; J gene: TRBJ2-3; clone size: few; CDR3 DNA: TGTGCCAGCGCCCTCCTAGCGGGAGGGCCGGTAGATACGCAGTATTTT; CDR3 protein: CASALLAGGPVDTQYF
D gene: -; V gene: TRBV5-1; J gene: TRBJ2-5; clone size: -; CDR3 DNA: TGCGCCAGCAAAAAGGGCTCGGGGGAGACCCAGTACTTC; CDR3 protein: CASKKGSGETQYF
D gene: TRBD1; V gene: TRBV25-1; J gene: TRBJ2-5; clone size: -; CDR3 DNA: TGTGCCAGCAGTGAATCCGGGACAGGGGGCGGAGAGACCCAGTACTTC; CDR3 protein: CASSESGTGGGETQYF
D gene: TRBD2; V gene: TRBV7-6; J gene: TRBJ2-3; clone size: -; CDR3 DNA: TGTGCCAGCAGCTGGACTAGCGGGAGTCGAGATACGCAGTATTTT; CDR3 protein: CASSWTSGSRDTQYF
D gene: -; V gene: TRBV4-3; J gene: TRBJ2-1; clone size: -; CDR3 DNA: TGCGCCAGCAGTTCCCGCCGGGGGGCTCGCTCCTACAATGAGCAGTTCTTC; CDR3 protein: CASSSRRGARSYNEQFF
D gene: TRBD1; V gene: TRBV6-1; J gene: TRBJ1-1; clone size: -; CDR3 DNA: TGTGCCAGCAGTGGGGGACAGATCCGGCCCGCTGAAGCTTTCTTT; CDR3 protein: CASSGGQIRPAEAFF
D gene: -; V gene: TRBV4-1; J gene: TRBJ1-5; clone size: few; CDR3 DNA: TGCGCCAGCAGCCAAGTGACGGGATATAGCAATCAGCCCCAGCATTTT; CDR3 protein: CASSQVTGYSNQPQHF
D gene: -; V gene: TRBV7-2; J gene: TRBJ1-5; clone size: few; CDR3 DNA: TGTGCCAGCAGCTTAGGAGGGGCACCAACGGGGAATCAGCCCCAGCATTTT; CDR3 protein: CASSLGGAPTGNQPQHF
D gene: -; V gene: TRBV20-1; J gene: TRBJ1-5; clone size: few; CDR3 DNA: TGCAGTGCCCCGAGGGGATATAGCAATCAGCCCCAGCATTTT; CDR3 protein: CSAPRGYSNQPQHF
D gene: TRBD2; V gene: TRBV27; J gene: TRBJ2-7; clone size: -; CDR3 DNA: TGTGCCAGCAGTCCTGGGAGGCGGGGGTCCTACAATGAGCAGTACTTC; CDR3 protein: CASSPGRRGSYNEQYF
D gene: -; V gene: TRBV5-1; J gene: TRBJ1-1; clone size: -; CDR3 DNA: TGCGCCAGCAACTCAGGGGTGTTGAACACTGAAGCTTTCTTT; CDR3 protein: CASNSGVLNTEAFF
D gene: TRBD2; V gene: TRBV11-1; J gene: TRBJ2-1; clone size: -; CDR3 DNA: TGTGCCAGCAGCCCCCCCGTTTGGAGTACTAGCGGGAGACACAATGAGCAGTTCTTC; CDR3 protein: CASSPPVWSTSGRHNEQFF
D gene: -; V gene: TRBV20-1; J gene: TRBJ1-1; clone size: -; CDR3 DNA: TGCAGTGCTAGAGATTATTCGGGGGCCCGACTAATTGAAGCTTTCTTT; CDR3 protein: CSARDYSGARLIEAFF
D gene: TRBD1; V gene: TRBV28; J gene: TRBJ2-2; clone size: -; CDR3 DNA: TGTGCCAGCAGTTTATGGGACAGGGGGCTTGACACCGGGGAGCTGTTTTTT; CDR3 protein: CASSLWDRGLDTGELFF
D gene: TRBD1; V gene: TRBV7-2; J gene: TRBJ1-2; clone size: -; CDR3 DNA: TGTGCCAGCAGCATGGGGACAGGGGGTAGCTATGGCTACACCTTC; CDR3 protein: CASSMGTGGSYGYTF
D gene: -; V gene: TRBV20-1; J gene: TRBJ2-5; clone size: few; CDR3 DNA: TGCAGTGCTACTCGGGACCGCCAGCGGGAGACCCAGTACTTC; CDR3 protein: CSATRDRQRETQYF
D gene: -; V gene: TRBV19; J gene: TRBJ2-1; clone size: -; CDR3 DNA: TGTGCCAGTAGTCCATCCGGGGAGGCGGACAATGAGCAGTTCTTC; CDR3 protein: CASSPSGEADNEQFF
D gene: -; V gene: TRBV4-3; J gene: TRBJ1-5; clone size: few; CDR3 DNA: TGCGCCAGCAGCCAAGATTTGGTATTTGGCAATCAGCCCCAGCATTTT; CDR3 protein: CASSQDLVFGNQPQHF
D gene: -; V gene: TRBV7-2; J gene: TRBJ2-3; clone size: -; CDR3 DNA: TGTGCCAGCAGCTTATACGAGAATACGCAGTATTTT; CDR3 protein: CASSLYENTQYF
D gene: -; V gene: TRBV12-3/TRBV12-4; J gene: TRBJ2-7; clone size: -; CDR3 DNA: TGTGCCAGCAGGGCGACAGACGCCAGCTCCTACGAGCAGTACTTC; CDR3 protein: CASRATDASSYEQYF
D gene: -; V gene: TRBV20-1; J gene: TRBJ2-3; clone size: -; CDR3 DNA: TGCAGTGCTACCCAGCGGAGGGGTGCAGATACGCAGTATTTT; CDR3 protein: CSATQRRGADTQYF
D gene: -; V gene: TRBV12-3/TRBV12-4; J gene: TRBJ2-7; clone size: few; CDR3 DNA: TGTGCCAGCAGTTCCCCGGACAGAGGATACGAGCAGTACTTC; CDR3 protein: CASSSPDRGYEQYF
D gene: -; V gene: TRBV5-4; J gene: TRBJ2-7; clone size: few; CDR3 DNA: TGTGCCAGCAGCGCCACCGGGAACCCCTACGAGCAGTACTTC; CDR3 protein: CASSATGNPYEQYF
D gene: TRBD1; V gene: TRBV12-5; J gene: TRBJ2-3; clone size: -; CDR3 DNA: TGTGCTAGTGGTTTGAGGACAGGGGGAGGGGATACGCAGTATTTT; CDR3 protein: CASGLRTGGGDTQYF
D gene: -; V gene: TRBV28; J gene: TRBJ2-7; clone size: few; CDR3 DNA: TGTGCCAGCAGTTTTAACCTCGGCAGGGTCTACGAGCAGTACTTC; CDR3 protein: CASSFNLGRVYEQYF
D gene: TRBD1; V gene: TRBV20-1; J gene: TRBJ1-1; clone size: -; CDR3 DNA: TGCAGTGCTCGGACAGGGGGCGTTACTGAAGCTTTCTTT; CDR3 protein: CSARTGGVTEAFF
D gene: -; V gene: TRBV11-2; J gene: TRBJ1-4; clone size: -; CDR3 DNA: TGTGCCAGCAGCTTTGGGGGCGAAAGAGAAAAACTGTTTTTT; CDR3 protein: CASSFGGEREKLFF
D gene: TRBD2; V gene: TRBV4-3; J gene: TRBJ2-1; clone size: few; CDR3 DNA: TGCGCCAGCAGCCTCGGGACTAGCGGGGGTCAACTCAATGAGCAGTTCTTC; CDR3 protein: CASSLGTSGGQLNEQFF